One sample yielded the 29 T cell receptor beta chains listed below, sequenced in a study of T cells in Graves' hyperthyroidism and ophthalmopathy. Amplified TCR beta CDR3 regions derived from RNA transcripts. Primed by the HTBI set, a first-round RT-PCR was run on the TCR CDR3. TCRdb ran MiXCR on the multiplex PCR reads and lists one entry per CDR3 protein. The table lists 450,000 to 650,000 distinct CDR3 sequences, around 21% of them singletons. Sequenced input: blood. The receptors here all came from a young man with Graves' hyperthyroidism.

Regarding this clonotype: This may come from a read error, since a much larger clone is one base off. The rearrangement links TRBV12-3 or TRBV12-4 to TRBJ2-4, with TRBD2 as a possible D gene (5 bases). This CDR3 has 17 amino acids. CDR3 in DNA: TGTGCCGGCAGTTTAGCGCTGTGGGCCGGTGGTAAAAACATTCAGTACTTC. Translating gives CAGSLALWAGGKNIQYF.

In this sample, this clonotype turned up many times. The chain recombines TRBV11-2 with TRBJ1-1; possible D gene TRBD1, 5 bases. V was pared by 4 bases and J by 3 bases, with 24 bases between. Germline V gives CDR1 SGHAT, CDR2 FQNNGV. This CDR3 is built from 18 residues. CDR3 coding DNA: TGTGCCAGCAGCTCGGGCCCAAACCTCGACAGAGCCTACACTGAAGCTTTCTTT. Translation gives CASSSGPNLDRAYTEAFF.

This clonotype was recorded at least ten times. This rearrangement joins TRBV20-1 to TRBJ1-1, with D tentatively TRBD1 (5 bases). V lost 0 bases, J lost 3 bases, and 11 bases lay in between. This CDR3 has 14 residues. The V gene's germline CDR1 is DFQATT and CDR2 SNEGSKA (reference sequence). The CDR3 DNA is TGCAGTGCTAGAGATCGCGAGGGACACACTGAAGCTTTCTTT. Translated: CSARDREGHTEAFF.

About this clonotype: The junction departs from germline at one end; a sequencing error may be responsible. The chain joins TRBV19 to TRBJ1-1; D is perhaps TRBD1 (5 bases). The CDR3 sequence is 12 residues long. Germline assignment: CDR1 LNHDA and CDR2 SQIVND (reference sequence). The CDR3 DNA reads as TGTGCCAGTTGTATCAGAGGGACTGCAGCTTTCTTT. It encodes CASCIRGTAAFF. Using reference TRBV19 and TRBJ1-1 for the parts outside the CDR3, the full variable domain is DGGITQSPKYLFRKEGQNVTLSCEQNLNHDAMYWYRQDPGQGLRLIYYSQIVNDFQKGDIAEGYSVSREKKESFPLTVTSAQKNPTAFYLCASCIRGTAAFFGQGTRLTVV.

This clonotype has at least ten counts. The chain has TRBV12-3 or TRBV12-4 and TRBJ1-5; tentatively, D is TRBD1 (5 bases). V gave up 6 bases and J gave up 3 bases, with 12 bases separating them. This CDR3 has 14 amino acids. This CDR3 reads CASRPGYANQPQHF. The CDR3 DNA reads as TGTGCCAGCAGGCCAGGGTATGCCAATCAGCCCCAGCATTTT.

This clonotype was detected many times. This chain's CDR3 is CASSLFRRDQPQHF. In DNA form, the CDR3 reads TGTGCCAGCAGTTTGTTCCGCAGGGATCAGCCCCAGCATTTT. The chain joins TRBV12-3 or TRBV12-4 to TRBJ1-5; D is possibly TRBD1 (5 bases). The CDR3 is 14 residues long. Trimming left V 3 bases short and J 5 bases short, with 11 bases between.

This clonotype was counted a few times. The chain joins TRBV6-2 or TRBV6-3 to TRBJ2-3; tentatively, D is TRBD2 (6 bases). Deletions cut 11 bases from V and 2 bases from J, with 17 bases between. The germline CDR1 and CDR2 sequences are MNHEY and SVGEGT. This CDR3 is 14 amino acids long. For the CDR3, the DNA is TGTGCCTGCACCCCGGGACTTAACACAGATACGCAGTATTTT. Encoded protein: CACTPGLNTDTQYF.

There are a few counts of this clonotype. The V gene is TRBV5-1, the J gene TRBJ2-7, with 9 bases fitting TRBD2. This CDR3 has 14 residues. The germline gives CDR1 SGHRS, CDR2 YFSETQ. V lost 3 bases to trimming and J lost 5 bases; unmatched junction nucleotides: 6. This CDR3 reads CASSSSGGKDEQYF. The CDR3 bases are TGCGCCAGCAGCTCCAGCGGGGGGAAGGACGAGCAGTACTTC.

This clonotype was seen more than once but under ten times. The conserved closing phenylalanine or tryptophan is absent in this CDR3, likely reflecting a read error. The genes are TRBV4-1 and TRBJ1-1, with D possibly matching TRBD1 (5 bases). Germline-derived CDR1 and CDR2 are MGHRA and YSYEKL. With 3 bases removed from V and 7 bases from J, the gap between germline ends came to 15 bases. The CDR3 is 14 amino acids. CDR3 bases: TGCGCCAGCAGCCAGGAAGGGAGGGACGTTGAAGCTTTCCTT. It encodes CASSQEGRDVEAFL.

A few counts support this clonotype. A read error may be the cause here, since a much bigger clone is one base away. The chain joins TRBV25-1 to TRBJ2-5, with 8 bases fitting TRBD2. Germline-derived CDR1 and CDR2 are MGHDK and SYGVNS. CDR3 length: 16 amino acids. Here the CDR3 reads CASRGVRGGPGETKYF. DNA of the CDR3: TGTGCCAGCAGGGGGGTTCGGGGGGGGCCTGGAGAGACCAAGTACTTC.

This clonotype showed up many times. CDR3 amino acids: CASSFPLRQVVLGELFF. The CDR3 DNA follows: TGTGCCAGCAGTTTCCCCCTCAGACAGGTGGTCCTCGGGGAGCTGTTTTTT. This chain connects TRBV12-3 or TRBV12-4 to TRBJ2-2; TRBD1 might be the D (6 bases). V was shortened by 3 bases and J by 7 bases, with 21 bases between the two germline ends. The CDR3 is 17 amino acids.

V is TRBV7-8 and J is TRBJ2-5; a weak D match, TRBD1 (6 bases). Per germline, CDR1 SGHVS and CDR2 FQNEAQ. V shed 5 bases and J shed 5 bases, with 15 bases lying between them. The CDR3 extends over 14 amino acids. CDR3 nucleotide sequence: TGTGCCAGCAGCAATGGGGGCGTCTGGGAGACCCAGTACTTC. Translated: CASSNGGVWETQYF.

This clonotype was detected only once. One end of the junction does not line up with germline, which may come from a read error. The rearrangement uses TRBV5-1 and TRBJ2-5; the D gene is possibly TRBD2 (5 bases). The CDR3 is 12 amino acids. The V gene's germline CDR1 is SGHRS and CDR2 YFSETQ. The CDR3 coding sequence is TGCGCCAGCAGCTTTCTTGGGGAGACCCAGGACTTC. It is translated as CASSFLGETQDF.

The J gene is TRBJ2-7, the V gene TRBV20-1; TRBD2 might be the D (5 bases). The ends were cut back, 6 bases at V and 6 bases at J, with 18 bases in the middle. The CDR3 consists of 13 residues. Germline V gene data show CDR1 as DFQATT and CDR2 as SNEGSKA (reference sequence). The CDR3 nucleotides read TGCAGTGCAGCGGTCGGTTCCCTGAGCGAGCAGTACTTC. This codes for CSAAVGSLSEQYF.

This clonotype was counted between two and nine times. The genes are TRBV7-2 and TRBJ2-5; D gene unclear. Germline assignment: CDR1 SGHTA and CDR2 FQGNSA. Trimming left V 5 bases short and J 5 bases short, with 6 bases between. This CDR3 is 11 amino acids long. The CDR3 loop is CASSVPETQYF. Here the CDR3 DNA reads TGTGCCAGCAGCGTTCCGGAGACCCAGTACTTC.

V and J are TRBV28 and TRBJ1-6, with TRBD1 matching 7 bases. This CDR3 spans 16 amino acids. V lost 11 bases and J lost 7; bases outside the gene matches: 17. Germline V gene data show CDR1 as MDHEN and CDR2 as SYDVKM. CDR3 sequence (DNA): TGTGCCGGAGGTGATCAGAGGGGGCAGCGCAATTCACCCCTCCACTTT. Residues: CAGGDQRGQRNSPLHF.

This clonotype appeared many times. This chain connects TRBV11-2 to TRBJ2-7, with D hard to call. V shed 1 base and J shed 3 bases, with 10 bases lying between them. Germline values: CDR1 SGHAT, CDR2 FQNNGV. The CDR3 extends over 14 amino acids. CDR3 in DNA: TGTGCCAGCAGCTTAGCCAGCTACCTCTACGAGCAGTACTTC. Encoded protein: CASSLASYLYEQYF.

This clonotype came up many times. J is TRBJ2-5 and V is TRBV12-3 or TRBV12-4, with TRBD1 identical over 8 bases. The CDR3 has 13 residues. V was pared by 6 bases and J by 5 bases, with 5 bases of the junction left unmatched. The CDR3 is CASRPPGGETQYF. CDR3 nucleotide sequence: TGTGCCAGCAGGCCGCCAGGGGGCGAGACCCAGTACTTC.

This clonotype was found many times. The chain is built from TRBV20-1 and TRBJ1-2; D remains ambiguous. Germline lookup yields CDR1 DFQATT and CDR2 SNEGSKA (reference sequence). V gave up 6 bases and J gave up 6 bases, with 20 bases separating them. The CDR3 is 14 residues long. CDR3 residues: CSARRFGLGNGYTF. The CDR3 DNA follows: TGCAGTGCCCGACGGTTCGGCCTAGGGAATGGCTACACCTTC.

This clonotype showed up just a few times. The chain has TRBV7-2 and TRBJ1-3; the D is unclear. The CDR3 is 13 amino acids. V gave up 5 bases and J gave up 4 bases, with 9 bases separating them. CDR1 and CDR2 from the germline V gene are SGHTA and FQGNSA. The CDR3: CASSGIGGNTIYF. CDR3 DNA: TGTGCCAGCAGCGGTATCGGGGGAAACACCATATATTTT.

This clonotype was counted a few times. The chain couples TRBV2 to TRBJ2-7, with D possibly called TRBD1 or TRBD2 (5 bases each). Germline CDR1 and CDR2: SNHLY and FYNNEI. This CDR3 is built from 15 residues. Trimming removed 7 bases from V and 0 bases from J, with 16 bases in between. CDR3 nucleotide sequence: TGTGCCAGCATTCCCCGGGACGGACACTCCTACGAGCAGTACTTC. Its protein product is CASIPRDGHSYEQYF.

V usage is TRBV7-8 and J usage is TRBJ1-5; 7 bases are shared with TRBD1. In germline, CDR1 is SGHVS, CDR2 FQNEAQ. J was trimmed by 3 bases and V by 4 bases; bases with no gene match: 6. The CDR3 totals 15 residues. The CDR3 coding sequence is TGTGCCAGCAGCTCCCGGACAGGCCCCAATCAGCCCCAGCATTTT. Its translation: CASSSRTGPNQPQHF.

This clonotype showed up just once. Mismatch with germline at one junction end may stem from a read error. The V gene is TRBV11-2, the J gene TRBJ2-7; D is unresolved. Germline assignment: CDR1 SGHAT and CDR2 FQNNGV. The CDR3 is 12 residues long. The CDR3 nucleotides read TGTGCTAGCAGATCCGACGGAGACGAGCAGTACTTC. It encodes CASRSDGDEQYF. The full variable domain, its missing parts supplied by reference TRBV11-2 and TRBJ2-7, is EAGVAQSPRYKIIEKRQSVAFWCNPISGHATLYWYQQILGQGPKLLIQFQNNGVVDDSQLPKDRFSAERLKGVDSTLKIQPAKLEDSAVYLCASRSDGDEQYFGPGTRLTVT.

This clonotype was counted many times. V usage is TRBV7-9 and J usage is TRBJ2-5; the D gene is possibly TRBD1 (8 bases). Germline lookup yields CDR1 SEHNR and CDR2 FQNEAQ (reference sequence). The CDR3 extends over 15 amino acids. Trimming shortened V by 6 bases and J by 5 bases, and 19 bases separated the two germline ends. CDR3 sequence: CASRTRTGRVETQYF. For the CDR3, the DNA is TGTGCCAGCAGAACTCGGACAGGGAGGGTGGAGACCCAGTACTTC.

This clonotype was picked up many times. The chain joins TRBV6-1 to TRBJ2-5, with D uncertain. The V end lost 6 bases, the J end lost 3 bases, and 11 bases lay between the germline ends. The CDR3 is made up of 13 amino acids. CDR1 MNHNS and CDR2 SASEGT come from the germline V gene. CDR3: CASRDSAEETQYF. DNA for the CDR3: TGTGCCAGCAGGGATTCAGCCGAAGAGACCCAGTACTTC.

In its sample, this clonotype was seen many times. The gene calls are TRBV6-1 and TRBJ2-5; 9 bases line up with TRBD2. Germline V gene sequence: CDR1 MNHNS, CDR2 SASEGT. V was clipped by 6 bases and J by 2 bases; unmatched bases: 10. The CDR3 spans 16 residues. The CDR3 region has the DNA TGTGCCAGCAGCCAAATTCGCACTAGCGGGCAAGAGACCCAGTACTTC. It yields the protein CASSQIRTSGQETQYF.

The chain employs TRBV28 and TRBJ1-1, with D maybe TRBD1 (5 bases). CDR1 MDHEN and CDR2 SYDVKM come from the germline V gene. CDR3 length: 13 residues. V was pared by 3 bases and J by 7 bases, with 12 bases between. In nucleotides, the CDR3 is TGTGCCAGCAGTTTGACGGGGCTCGGTGAAGCTTTCTTT. Amino acid sequence: CASSLTGLGEAFF. The full variable domain, completed using reference TRBV28 and TRBJ1-1, is DVKVTQSSRYLVKRTGEKVFLECVQDMDHENMFWYRQDPGLGLRLIYFSYDVKMKEKGDIPEGYSVSREKKERFSLILESASTNQTSMYLCASSLTGLGEAFFGQGTRLTVV.

V gene TRBV2 combines with J gene TRBJ1-2; D gene unclear. The CDR3 totals 10 residues. CDR1 SNHLY and CDR2 FYNNEI come from the germline V gene. V dropped 8 bases and J dropped 14 bases, with 15 bases sitting between them. The CDR3 DNA is TGTGCCAGCGGAAAAGTCTCCTTTACCTTC. Translated, it gives CASGKVSFTF. The full variable domain, completed using reference TRBV2 and TRBJ1-2, is EPEVTQTPSHQVTQMGQEVILRCVPISNHLYFYWYRQILGQKVEFLVSFYNNEISEKSEIFDDQFSVERPDGSNFTLKIRSTKLEDSAMYFCASGKVSFTFGSGTRLTVV.

This clonotype was seen repeatedly, ten times or more. The chain joins TRBV6-1 to TRBJ1-2; 8 nucleotides match TRBD1. Germline V gives CDR1 MNHNS, CDR2 SASEGT. The CDR3 is made up of 13 amino acids. Trimming took 5 bases from V and 7 from J; bases not matched to a gene: 6. The DNA for the CDR3 is TGTGCCAGCAGTCAACAGGGGGAAGGTGGCTACACCTTC. Protein product: CASSQQGEGGYTF.